This T cell receptor (beta chain) was observed in a study of monozygotic twins with inflammatory bowel disease. Germline CDR1 and CDR2: MGHDK and SYGVNS. The CDR3 is made up of 13 amino acids. Reprocessing the 5' RACE reads, TCRdb reports a single entry for every CDR3 protein and omits DNA. Its clone listing holds about 450,000 distinct CDR3 sequences. Of note for this clonotype: The antigen remains undetermined.

Findings and caveats of the study: Among IBD patients, fewer clonotypes were shared with others than among healthy twins, especially with disease activity.

The V and J genes are TRBV25-1 and TRBJ1-1; TCRdb names TRBD1, which stays unverified in the absence of DNA. The origin of this receptor is a human donor with ulcerative colitis or Crohn's disease, or a healthy co-twin of an affected twin (not recorded which). The sample was blood. The CDR3 sequence: CASKGPGYTEAFF.